The sample holds many counts of the clone carrying this TCR beta chain. The antigen is unknown. As it was prepared, the TCRbeta library received unique molecular identifiers. MiXCR, applied by TCRdb to the PCR reads, yields one record per CDR3 protein. There are about 500,000 distinct CDR3 sequences in the sample; around 10% occur only once, and 14% lies in the top ten. The sample is drawn from a study of T-cell reconstitution after alpha-beta-depleted transplantation in children. Study-level findings and limits: One year post-transplant, T-cell counts and diversity were largely derived from T cells produced anew.

This CDR3 contains 15 residues. Germline-derived CDR1 and CDR2 are SGHTA and FQGNSA. Trimming cost V 1 base and J 5 bases; bases outside gene matches: 2. Sequencing used PBMCs, mostly from graft donor cells, obtained 180 days after TCRalphabeta/CD19-depleted stem cell transplant. The receptor was derived from a female patient aged 2-10 years who had a stem cell transplant for aplastic anemia, so the T cells may come from the graft donor. The J gene is TRBJ2-1, the V gene TRBV7-2, with 10 bases identical to TRBD2. The CDR3 DNA reads as TGTGCCAGCAGCTTAGGGACTAGCGGCGACAATGAGCAGTTCTTC. It translates to CASSLGTSGDNEQFF.